These 28 T cell receptor beta chains originate from one sample sequenced in a study of preoperative IRX-2 immunotherapy in early breast cancer. This sample's treatment: preoperative locoregional IRX-2 cytokine immunotherapy. Sequenced by immunoSEQ multiplex PCR; TCRdb stores in-frame clones only, minus some. Of about 25,000 clones listed, 85% to 95% are singletons. The sample in question was tumor tissue, obtained after IRX-2 immunotherapy. The receptors were gathered from a human donor with breast cancer.

The rearrangement uses TRBV6-5 and TRBJ1-3; unclear D gene. CDR1 and CDR2 (germline): MNHEY, SVGAGI. This CDR3 contains 14 residues. V was shortened by 0 bases and J by 8 bases, with 11 bases between the two germline ends. The CDR3 region has the DNA TGTGCCAGCAGTTACTCTTTGGGAAGCGACACCATATATTTT. It encodes CASSYSLGSDTIYF.

The V call is TRBV7-2, the J call TRBJ2-1; the D gene is possibly TRBD2 (6 bases). The CDR3 has 18 amino acids. The ends were cut back, 0 bases at V and 1 base at J, with 16 bases in the middle. The germline CDR1 and CDR2 sequences are SGHTA and FQGNSA. The CDR3 sequence: CASSLAPGLKNSYNEQFF. CDR3 in DNA: TGTGCCAGCAGCTTAGCACCGGGACTCAAGAATTCCTACAATGAGCAGTTCTTC.

This chain uses TRBV18 with TRBJ1-1; a weak D match, TRBD1 (6 bases). V gave up 3 bases and J gave up 1 base, with 15 bases separating them. The CDR3 loop spans 16 amino acids. Germline V gene lookup returns CDR1 KGHSH and CDR2 LQKENI. The CDR3 DNA sequence: TGTGCCAGCTCACCTATTTCGACAGGCAGGAACACTGAAGCTTTCTTT. It codes for CASSPISTGRNTEAFF.

This chain links TRBV4-2 with TRBJ1-2; D unresolved. There are 15 residues in the CDR3. V shed 0 bases and J shed 0 bases, with 8 bases lying between them. The germline gives CDR1 LGHNA, CDR2 YNFKEQ. The CDR3 DNA reads TGTGCCAGCAGCCAAGAGAGACAATCTAACTATGGCTACACCTTC. Translating it yields CASSQERQSNYGYTF.

Comment on this clone: Germline is not matched at one junction end, which may reflect a read error. V is TRBV11-2 and J is TRBJ2-7; D uncertain. This CDR3 has 12 amino acids. Germline-derived CDR1 and CDR2 are SGHAT and FQNNGV. CDR3 protein: CASSLGALPYGF. The CDR3 DNA reads TGTGCCAGCAGCTTAGGGGCCCTCCCCTACGGCTTC.

The chain recombines TRBV7-6 with TRBJ1-5; no clear D. Germline values: CDR1 SGHVS, CDR2 FNYEAQ. This CDR3 has 14 amino acids. Trimming shortened V by 3 bases and J by 3 bases, and 9 bases separated the two germline ends. The chain's CDR3 is CASSLGRNNQPQHF. For the CDR3, the DNA is TGTGCCAGCAGCTTGGGCAGGAACAATCAGCCCCAGCATTTT.

This clone was seen just once. The chain combines TRBV12-5 with TRBJ2-1; unclear D gene. Trimming pared 5 bases from V and 6 bases from J, leaving 8 bases between. Germline CDR1 LGHNT, CDR2 FRNRAP. The CDR3 is 12 residues long. Written as DNA, the CDR3 is TGTGCTAGTGGTCGGGCGGTCAATGAGCAGTTCTTC. Its protein is CASGRAVNEQFF. The variable domain in full, completed from reference TRBV12-5 and TRBJ2-1, reads DARVTQTPRHKVTEMGQEVTMRCQPILGHNTVFWYRQTMMQGLELLAYFRNRAPLDDSGMPKDRFSAEMPDATLATLKIQPSEPRDSAVYFCASGRAVNEQFFGPGTRLTVL.

The chain uses TRBV19 and TRBJ1-6, with no clear D. The germline CDR1 and CDR2 sequences are LNHDA and SQIVND (reference sequence). V shed 2 bases and J shed 6 bases, with 14 bases lying between them. The CDR3 sequence is 16 residues long. The CDR3 is CASSINGRSFNSPLHF. The DNA for the CDR3 is TGTGCCAGTAGTATAAACGGGCGGAGCTTTAATTCACCCCTCCACTTT.

This clone was recorded once. This chain connects TRBV18 to TRBJ1-6, with 11 bases fitting TRBD1. The CDR3 is made up of 18 amino acids. Germline lookup yields CDR1 KGHSH and CDR2 LQKENI. V lost 3 bases to trimming and J lost 7 bases; unmatched junction nucleotides: 11. The CDR3 DNA is TGTGCCAGCTCACCGCACCCCGGGACAGGGGGTTTGAATTCACCCCTCCACTTT. Its translation: CASSPHPGTGGLNSPLHF.

The rearrangement uses TRBV18 and TRBJ2-7; 12 positions match TRBD1. The junction had 6 bases not matched to a gene; V was cut back by 4 bases and J by 5 bases. CDR3 length: 15 residues. CDR1 and CDR2 (germline): KGHSH, LQKENI. CDR3 coding DNA: TGTGCCAGCTCACTAACGGGACAGGGGGCCAACGAGCAGTACTTC. It translates to CASSLTGQGANEQYF.

The V and J genes are TRBV5-4 and TRBJ1-1; 7 bases map to TRBD1. V lost 4 bases, J lost 6 bases, and 9 bases stayed unmatched. The CDR3 is 14 residues long. CDR1 is SGHNT, CDR2 YYREEE, per germline (reference sequence). Here the CDR3 reads CASSARQGNAEAFF. The CDR3 DNA reads as TGTGCCAGCAGCGCCCGACAGGGTAATGCTGAAGCTTTCTTT.

The chain is built from TRBV10-3 and TRBJ1-1; weak D call: TRBD1 (5 bases). V lost 0 bases to trimming and J lost 0 bases, with 8 bases between them. The germline V gene has CDR1 ENHRY and CDR2 SYGVKD. This CDR3 is built from 15 residues. The CDR3 DNA sequence: TGTGCCATCAGTGAGTCGAACAGGATGAACACTGAAGCTTTCTTT. Residues: CAISESNRMNTEAFF.

This clone occurred a few times. The chain joins TRBV7-9 to TRBJ2-7, with 10 bases that match TRBD2. Losses at the gene ends were 6 bases for V and 0 bases for J; bases not matched to a gene: 5. This CDR3 comprises 15 residues. Germline V gene data show CDR1 as SEHNR and CDR2 as FQNEAQ (reference sequence). The CDR3 region has the DNA TGTGCCAGCAGAAAGCGGGAGGGCCCCTCCTACGAGCAGTACTTC. Its translation: CASRKREGPSYEQYF.

J is TRBJ2-3 and V is TRBV19; D is possibly TRBD1 or TRBD2 (6 bases each). V was clipped by 6 bases and J by 1 base, with 14 bases between them. The CDR3 spans 15 residues. CDR1 and CDR2 (germline): LNHDA, SQIVND (reference sequence). The CDR3 region has the DNA TGTGCCAGTAGCCGCCCGGGGGCGGGCACAGATACGCAGTATTTT. The encoded protein is CASSRPGAGTDTQYF. The complete variable domain, with remaining parts taken from reference TRBV19 and TRBJ2-3, reads DGGITQSPKYLFRKEGQNVTLSCEQNLNHDAMYWYRQDPGQGLRLIYYSQIVNDFQKGDIAEGYSVSREKKESFPLTVTSAQKNPTAFYLCASSRPGAGTDTQYFGPGTRLTVL.

The rearrangement uses TRBV4-2 and TRBJ2-3; D not resolved. Germline V gene sequence: CDR1 LGHNA, CDR2 YNFKEQ. The CDR3 runs 17 residues. The V end was cut by 0 bases, the J end by 2 bases, with 15 bases between. CDR3 DNA: TGTGCCAGCAGCCAAGATACAGCGAGTAGTCTCACAGATACGCAGTATTTT. Its protein product is CASSQDTASSLTDTQYF.

The genes are TRBV19 and TRBJ2-1; 10 bases match TRBD2. Trimming cost V 5 bases and J 7 bases; bases outside gene matches: 11. Germline CDR1 is LNHDA and CDR2 is SQIVND (reference sequence). The CDR3 is made up of 16 amino acids. The CDR3 DNA is TGTGCCAGTAGTCTCCTGGCTAGCGGGAGTATGAATGAGCAGTTCTTC. Its protein is CASSLLASGSMNEQFF.

The rearrangement joins TRBV4-3 to TRBJ2-1, with 8 bases lining up with TRBD2. The CDR3 loop spans 15 amino acids. Trimming removed 2 bases from V and 4 bases from J; junction bases left unmatched: 4. Germline loops: CDR1 LGHNA, CDR2 YSLEER. The CDR3 DNA reads TGCGCCAGCAGCCAACGGAGCGGGAGATACAATGAGCAGTTCTTC. It specifies CASSQRSGRYNEQFF.

The genes are TRBV27 and TRBJ2-7, with 9 bases identical to TRBD1. Germline lookup yields CDR1 MNHEY and CDR2 SMNVEV (reference sequence). This CDR3 spans 13 amino acids. J lost 4 bases, V lost 4 bases, and 2 bases had no gene match. The DNA for the CDR3 is TGTGCCAGCAGTTGGGACAGGGCGTACGAGCAGTACTTC. It specifies CASSWDRAYEQYF.

The chain employs TRBV12-5 and TRBJ2-7; D may be TRBD1 (6 bases). The V and J ends lost 0 bases and 7 bases respectively, with 25 bases between them. CDR1 is LGHNT and CDR2 is FRNRAP in the germline V gene. The CDR3 runs to 18 residues. The DNA for the CDR3 is TGTGCTAGTGGTTTGGTACTGATCCAGGGACAACTCGGGGAGGAGCAGTACTTC. This sequence encodes CASGLVLIQGQLGEEQYF. The full variable domain, completed using reference TRBV12-5 and TRBJ2-7, is DARVTQTPRHKVTEMGQEVTMRCQPILGHNTVFWYRQTMMQGLELLAYFRNRAPLDDSGMPKDRFSAEMPDATLATLKIQPSEPRDSAVYFCASGLVLIQGQLGEEQYFGPGTRLTVT.

J is TRBJ2-1 and V is TRBV6-5, with 7 bases fitting TRBD2. CDR3 length equals 15 residues. Trimming took 5 bases from V and 10 from J; bases not matched to a gene: 14. CDR1 is MNHEY, CDR2 SVGAGI, per germline. CDR3 loop: CASSIETSRTREQFF. The CDR3 DNA follows: TGTGCCAGCAGTATAGAGACTAGCAGGACAAGAGAGCAGTTCTTC.

The chain uses TRBV28 and TRBJ1-2; D gene uncertain. This CDR3 is 14 amino acids long. CDR1 and CDR2 from the germline V gene are MDHEN and SYDVKM. V gave up 10 bases and J gave up 4 bases, with 19 bases separating them. In nucleotides, the CDR3 is TGTGCCACCCCTGCAGGCCTCACTCCCTATGGCTACACCTTC. Its translation: CATPAGLTPYGYTF.

This chain uses TRBV7-9 with TRBJ2-7; 7 positions agree with TRBD1. The trim removed 5 bases at V and 3 bases at J, leaving 7 bases unmatched. Germline lookup yields CDR1 SEHNR and CDR2 FQNEAQ (reference sequence). The CDR3 spans 14 residues. The CDR3 spells CASSPRDSYYEQYF. CDR3 DNA sequence: TGTGCCAGCAGCCCCCGGGACAGCTACTACGAGCAGTACTTC.

This chain uses TRBV5-4 with TRBJ1-4; TRBD1 is a possible D gene (5 bases). CDR3 size: 14 residues. Trimming removed 4 bases at V and 8 bases at J, with 15 bases between. CDR1 is SGHNT and CDR2 is YYREEE in the germline V gene (reference sequence). CDR3 amino acids: CASSPGTSREKLFF. The CDR3 DNA follows: TGTGCCAGCAGCCCAGGGACTAGTCGGGAAAAACTGTTTTTT.

The chain employs TRBV29-1 and TRBJ2-3, with 7 bases that match TRBD1. From germline, CDR1 is SQVTM and CDR2 ANQGSEA. The CDR3 totals 15 residues. Losses at the gene ends were 3 bases for V and 1 base for J; bases not matched to a gene: 7. The CDR3 is CSVEYLGTGTDTQYF. The CDR3 DNA reads TGCAGCGTTGAGTACTTAGGGACAGGCACAGATACGCAGTATTTT.

This chain joins TRBV27 and TRBJ2-5, with 8 bases fitting TRBD2. Looked up from germline, CDR1 is MNHEY and CDR2 is SMNVEV (reference sequence). The CDR3 consists of 16 residues. V lost 5 bases to trimming and J lost 0 bases; unmatched junction nucleotides: 8. CDR3 sequence reads: CASSRRGLAYQETQYF. CDR3 bases: TGTGCCAGCAGTCGGCGCGGACTAGCATACCAAGAGACCCAGTACTTC.

The V and J genes are TRBV11-3 and TRBJ2-7; TRBD1 might be the D (5 bases). The CDR3 is made up of 13 amino acids. Trimming stripped 2 bases from V and 2 bases from J, with 7 bases between. Per germline, CDR1 SGHNT and CDR2 YENEEA. CDR3 region: CASSLRQTYEQYF. The CDR3 DNA reads as TGTGCCAGCAGCTTAAGACAGACCTACGAGCAGTACTTC.

The rearrangement links TRBV5-1 to TRBJ2-1; perhaps TRBD2 as D (5 bases). Between the trimmed V and J ends, which lost 0 bases and 10 bases, there was a span of 14 bases. The germline CDR1 and CDR2 sequences are SGHRS and YFSETQ. This CDR3 is 14 amino acids long. The CDR3 coding sequence is TGCGCCAGCAGCTTGGGGCTAGCCGACGACGAGCAGTTCTTC. It is translated as CASSLGLADDEQFF.

The rearrangement joins TRBV25-1 to TRBJ1-2; D ambiguous. Germline V gene lookup returns CDR1 MGHDK and CDR2 SYGVNS. V lost 2 bases and J 8 bases, leaving 18 bases between the germline ends. The CDR3 has 15 residues. The CDR3 is CASSEGGRGHQGYTF. Written as DNA, the CDR3 is TGTGCCAGCAGTGAAGGAGGGAGAGGGCATCAGGGCTACACCTTC.